This entry concerns a single T cell receptor (beta chain). Its target is unknown. The data stem from a study of shared clonotypes between healthy human individuals. General study results and limits: It was the few donors that limited the genetic and exposure-history diversity represented.

The repertoire was sequenced with immunoSEQ multiplex PCR; TCRdb's copy has only in-frame clones and lacks some. The sample includes roughly 2,500,000 clones, 80% to 95% of them seen just once. Looked up from germline, CDR1 is SGHRS and CDR2 is YFSETQ. J gave up 2 bases and V 4 bases, and 5 bases lay outside the gene matches. The CDR3 consists of 14 residues. The source is a man between 18 and 35 years old in good health. Some clones in this sample may be carry-over from other donors' samples. Source material: naive CD4+ T cells from PBMCs. Indicated subset: CD45RA+ positively selected. The V and J genes are TRBV5-1 and TRBJ2-7; TRBD1 matches 8 bases. The CDR3 is CASSETGATYEQYF. Here the CDR3 DNA reads TGCGCCAGCAGCGAGACAGGGGCCACCTACGAGCAGTACTTC.